The entry that follows covers one T cell receptor (beta chain) sequence. This clonotype was seen many times. This clone's antigen is unknown. Base qualities are not recorded, but no much larger clone differs from it by a single base. Instrument used: Illumina HiSeq 1500. The public reads were reanalyzed by TCRdb: fastp trimming at Q25, MiXCR alignment, in-frame beta chains only. For every CDR3 protein sequence, its rows merge into one entry that carries the most common genes and DNA. The sample includes more than 400,000 distinct CDR3 sequences, with more than 20% observed a single time. Clones ranked in the top ten supply roughly 13% of the sample. This sample was included in a study of T cell repertoires in cytomegalovirus infection (dated by TCRdb to between 2017 and 2020). Some background on the complete study: Donor HLA type was relevant to the analysis, because carriage of CMV infection together with the matching HLA type was indicated by public TCR beta signatures.

CDR1 and CDR2, looked up from the germline V gene, are SGHTA and FQGNSA. Including the terminal cysteine and phenylalanine, the CDR3 comprises 14 residues. The entry retains the CDR3 DNA only, 42 bases that are in frame from base 1. The V end gives up 7 bases and the J end 2 bases, leaving 6 bases in the junction not matched to a gene. General findings and caveats noted by the study authors: The ex vivo response was dominated by HLA-C-restricted CMV-specific TCR beta clonotypes, and the single most frequent clonotype in two of eight donors was supplied by these HLA-C-restricted clonotypes. In both this cohort and an independent cohort of a few hundred donors, the cumulative frequency of public TCR beta family members distinguished carriers of CMV infection plus the relevant HLA type.

This TCR derives from a human donor in good health (CMV status not recorded). Some clones in this sample may be carry-over from other donors' samples. The source material was PBMCs. The rearranged segments are TRBV7-2 and TRBJ2-5, with 8 junctional bases fitting TRBD1. The nucleotide sequence reads as follows: TGTGCCAGCAACTTGGACAGGGCGCAAGAGACCCAGTACTTC. Translated, it reads CASNLDRAQETQYF.